Shown below are 13 T cell receptor beta chains from a single sample sequenced in a study of post-analysis software for immune sequencing data. Findings of the study overall: About five TRBV segments appeared more often in patients than in controls, and TRBV5-6, TRBV5-1 and TRBV20-1 were among these.

For these TCRs, the target antigens are not known. Included in the TCR beta cDNA libraries were unique molecular identifiers. TCRdb re-called the PCR reads through MiXCR, storing one row per CDR3 protein. The sample has around 200,000 distinct CDR3 sequences, over 25% seen once. The sequenced sample was blood. These receptors were obtained from a girl aged 2 to 17 with multiple sclerosis.

Concerning this clonotype itself: This may arise from a read error, as a much more abundant clone is one base away. The CDR3 does not close with the conserved phenylalanine or tryptophan, likely indicating a read error. The genes are TRBV29-1 and TRBJ2-4; possibly TRBD2 for D (5 bases). Trimming removed 7 bases at V and 0 bases at J, with 22 bases between. The germline gives CDR1 SQVTM, CDR2 ANQGSEA. The CDR3 length is 17 residues. The CDR3 nucleotides are TGCAGCGCAACGGGGTCCGGAAGTCGACTAGCCAAAAACATTCAGTACTGC. Its protein product is CSATGSGSRLAKNIQYC.

This clonotype was counted only a few times. The DNA for the CDR3 is TGCGCCAGCAGCCCGGCTGGCACGAAACTCTACGAGCAGTACTTC. As protein: CASSPAGTKLYEQYF. The gene calls are TRBV5-1 and TRBJ2-7; no firm D call. Germline assignment: CDR1 SGHRS and CDR2 YFSETQ. Between the trimmed V and J ends, which lost 4 bases and 3 bases, there was a span of 17 bases. The CDR3 covers 15 residues.

This clonotype showed up many times. The DNA for the CDR3 is TGTGCCAGCAGTGAAGCGCTGACAGGATACGAGCAGTACTTC. This codes for CASSEALTGYEQYF. This sequence joins TRBV6-1 and TRBJ2-7, with a weak D call TRBD1 (6 bases). Germline V CDR1 and CDR2: MNHNS, SASEGT. Trimming removed 0 bases at V and 4 bases at J, with 10 bases between. The CDR3 covers 14 residues.

The chain joins TRBV28 to TRBJ1-2; D not resolved. Germline CDR1 MDHEN, CDR2 SYDVKM. The CDR3 is 12 residues long. V was trimmed by 1 base and J by 5 bases, leaving 5 bases between them. The CDR3 reads CASSLSWYGYTF. The CDR3 nucleotides read TGTGCCAGCAGTTTATCGTGGTATGGCTACACCTTC.

On this clonotype: A much larger clone is a single base away; this may be a read error. The V gene is TRBV5-1, the J gene TRBJ2-7, with a possible D match to TRBD1 (6 bases). In germline, CDR1 is SGHRS, CDR2 YFSETQ. This CDR3 is built from 13 residues. CDR3 amino acids: CASSFGRGYVQYF. The CDR3 nucleotides are TGCGCCAGCAGCTTTGGCAGGGGCTACGTGCAGTACTTC.

This sequence joins TRBV27 and TRBJ2-3; 8 bases fit TRBD1. The CDR3 spans 16 residues. Germline-derived CDR1 and CDR2 are MNHEY and SMNVEV (reference sequence). V lost 3 bases to trimming and J lost 4 bases; unmatched junction nucleotides: 9. CDR3 in amino acids: CASSFLGQENSDTQYF. The CDR3 DNA is TGTGCCAGCAGTTTTCTGGGACAGGAAAATTCAGATACGCAGTATTTT.

In its sample, this clonotype was seen many times. The J gene is TRBJ2-5, the V gene TRBV28, with D possibly being TRBD2 (5 bases). The CDR3 is 14 amino acids. Trimming pared 4 bases from V and 0 bases from J, leaving 9 bases between. CDR1 MDHEN and CDR2 SYDVKM come from the germline V gene. For the CDR3, the DNA is TGTGCCAGCAGTTGGAGGAGAAACCAAGAGACCCAGTACTTC. This translates into CASSWRRNQETQYF.

This clonotype has more than one count but fewer than ten. This chain joins TRBV13 and TRBJ1-6, with D hard to call. Germline loops: CDR1 PRHDT, CDR2 FYEKMQ (reference sequence). The CDR3 is 14 amino acids. The V end was cut by 5 bases, the J end by 7 bases, with 12 bases between. CDR3 DNA sequence: TGTGCCAGCAGCCAGCGGACGGGGAATTCACCCCTCCACTTT. It yields the protein CASSQRTGNSPLHF.

This clonotype was detected many times. The chain combines TRBV29-1 with TRBJ2-7; 9 bases match TRBD2. V was pared by 7 bases and J by 2 bases, with 15 bases of the junction left unmatched. This CDR3 spans 16 amino acids. CDR1 is SQVTM, CDR2 ANQGSEA, per germline. CDR3: CSAARLSGRLPYEQYF. In nucleotides, the CDR3 is TGCAGCGCCGCGAGACTTAGCGGGAGACTCCCCTACGAGCAGTACTTC.

Ten or more counts support this clonotype. This chain uses TRBV28 with TRBJ2-7; 12 positions match TRBD2. The junction had 4 bases not matched to a gene; V was cut back by 4 bases and J by 3 bases. Per the germline V gene, CDR1 is MDHEN and CDR2 is SYDVKM. The CDR3 extends over 15 amino acids. CDR3 residues: CASSSALAGGYEQYF. The CDR3, as DNA: TGTGCCAGCAGTTCCGCACTAGCGGGAGGCTACGAGCAGTACTTC.

Ten or more counts support this clonotype. This chain uses TRBV29-1 with TRBJ2-1; TRBD1 matches at 7 bases. In germline, CDR1 is SQVTM, CDR2 ANQGSEA. This CDR3 is 11 amino acids long. J gave up 15 bases and V 4 bases, and 9 bases lay outside the gene matches. The CDR3 bases are TGCAGCGTTGCCTTCGACAGGGCCATGTTCTTC. It codes for CSVAFDRAMFF.

This clonotype was detected a few times. V is TRBV5-1 and J is TRBJ1-1; TRBD1 matches 9 bases. The CDR3 covers 15 residues. The V gene's germline CDR1 is SGHRS and CDR2 YFSETQ. The trim removed 4 bases at V and 1 base at J, leaving 5 bases unmatched. The CDR3 DNA sequence: TGCGCCAGCAGCCTCTCGACAGGGGGGAACACTGAAGCTTTCTTT. It yields the protein CASSLSTGGNTEAFF.

Points on this clonotype: This may come from a read error, since a much larger clone is one base off. The V call is TRBV4-1, the J call TRBJ2-7, with 8 bases that match TRBD2. This CDR3 spans 16 amino acids. CDR1 and CDR2 from the germline V gene are MGHRA and YSYEKL. V was clipped by 1 base and J by 7 bases; unmatched bases: 12. This CDR3 reads CASSQVLRGGLNEQYF. CDR3 nucleotides: TGCGCCAGCAGCCAAGTATTACGGGGGGGATTGAATGAGCAGTACTTC.